Listed below are T cell receptor beta chains from one sample, sequenced in a study of cytomegalovirus exposure and HLA in healthy donors. Here immunoSEQ multiplex PCR was the method, and the copy in TCRdb shows in-frame clones only, minus some. This sample carries 120,000 or so clones, about three quarters of them seen once, and the ten largest clones take about 3%. Input material: PBMCs. These receptors were taken from a man aged 25-40 years in good health and CMV-seronegative. Both conserved end residues are part of each CDR3.

V gene	J gene	CDR3 protein
TRBV5-1	TRBJ1-3	CASSGGQLSSGNTIYF
TRBV20-1	TRBJ2-7	CSARERGEQYF
TRBV5-4	TRBJ2-7	CASSFRGFEQYF
TRBV6-1	TRBJ1-4	CASSAGFNEKLFF
TRBV12-5	TRBJ2-3	CASGLGLAGGRNTDTQYF
TRBV6-5	TRBJ1-2	CASRRGQGDYGYTF
TRBV9	TRBJ2-3	CASSVGRGLFTDTQYF
TRBV4-2	TRBJ2-5	CASSQRLAGYQETQYF
TRBV27	TRBJ1-3	CASRDTSGNTIYF
TRBV7-9	TRBJ1-5	CASSLVGRYSNQPQHF
TRBV6-4	TRBJ1-2	CASSRGQGNYGYTF
TRBV28	TRBJ2-5	CASRSPRPGQGHF
TRBV2	TRBJ1-2	CASTYSPGGGYTF
TRBV5-1	TRBJ2-2	CASSYLVSGTNTGELFF
TRBV19	TRBJ2-1	CASSADWAYNEQFF
TRBV27	NA	CASSLLGGASEQYF
TRBV6-1	TRBJ1-5	CASSEVQINQPQHF
TRBV19	TRBJ1-1	CASSIDARGAKKEAFF
TRBV28	TRBJ2-5	CASSSLSTSGGETQYF
TRBV4-2	NA	CASGGEAYEQYF
TRBV11-2	TRBJ2-2	CASKVEGVPGELFF
TRBV10-3	TRBJ1-2	CAISGGTGNYGYTF
TRBV5-6	TRBJ1-6	CASSLVDRSRSPLHF
TRBV9	TRBJ2-3	CASSKDGERSTDTQYF
TRBV27	TRBJ1-1	CASRPTPLNTEAFF
TRBV6-1	TRBJ1-1	CASTPVGGSGTEAFF
TRBV5-4	TRBJ1-1	CASSPLNTEAFF
TRBV5-4	TRBJ2-6	CASRTILTSSGANVLTF
TRBV29-1	TRBJ1-1	CSVPGQGFTEAFF
TRBV7-2	TRBJ1-3	CASTPGGGLVGNTIYF
TRBV25-1	TRBJ1-2	CASSERNRDGNYGYTF
TRBV2	TRBJ2-2	CASKGTASNTGELFF
TRBV30	TRBJ2-7	CAWNNANYEQYF
TRBV5-4	TRBJ2-2	CASSLGGQLGTGELFF
TRBV5-1	TRBJ1-1	CASSSPLGQTNTEAFF
TRBV27	TRBJ2-3	CASIAGHTDTQYF
TRBV7-9	TRBJ2-3	CAIYQGGYNTDTQYF
TRBV6-1	TRBJ1-2	CANSATTANYGYTF
TRBV5-1	TRBJ1-5	CASSPTGMGQPQHF
TRBV5-1	TRBJ1-4	CASSQDYRGEKLFF
TRBV29-1	TRBJ2-1	CSVEDRVSYNEQFF
TRBV5-6	TRBJ1-1	CASSRKLWQGGTEAFF
TRBV27	TRBJ1-1	CACRLGQQNTEAFF
TRBV10-3	TRBJ1-4	CAISESPTGVSNEKLFF
TRBV5-1	TRBJ2-4	CASSPLDTVTIKNIQYF
TRBV4-3	TRBJ1-6	CASSHARGLDYNSPLHF
TRBV28	TRBJ2-3	CASSPDYFTDTQYF
TRBV28	TRBJ1-3	CASKSGGSSGNTIYF
TRBV28	TRBJ2-7	CASSSPGHDTYEQYF
TRBV7-2	TRBJ2-1	CASSSTGFEQFF
TRBV30	TRBJ2-7	CAWSARPLGRATEQYF
TRBV2	TRBJ1-6	CARAVQGQGVRSPLHF
TRBV27	TRBJ1-1	CASSQGNGAFF